This T cell receptor (beta chain) is from a study of vaccination effects on CD4 cells after COVID-19. Germline trimming cut 4 bases from V and 2 bases from J; bases unmatched to any gene: 5. The CDR3 is 16 residues long. Per the germline V gene, CDR1 is LGHNA and CDR2 is YNFKEQ. Before sequencing, viral peptide pools were used by the ViraFEST assay to expand antigen-specific CD4+ T cells. Investigators separated out CD4+ T cells once less than 11 days of culture had passed. The infection with SARS-CoV-2 (confirmed by PCR) occurred in this person between March and December 2020. Two doses of BNT162b2 or mRNA-1273 vaccine were administered to participants. IL-2 medium was substituted for half the medium on days 3 and 7. About this clone itself: The antigen is not known.

Repertoires were generated with immunoSEQ multiplex PCR, while TCRdb's copy carries only in-frame clones and drops some. The sample yields about 14,000 clones, roughly 80% seen once. The chain combines TRBV4-2 with TRBJ2-1; 10 bases line up with TRBD2. Sample: CD4+ T cells from PBMCs cultured with HCoV-NL63 spike peptides, taken after COVID-19 vaccination. The source is a human donor who had a prior SARS-CoV-2 infection. CDR3 region: CASSPRSGGAYNEQFF. The CDR3 bases are TGTGCCAGCAGCCCCCGGAGCGGGGGGGCCTACAATGAGCAGTTCTTC.